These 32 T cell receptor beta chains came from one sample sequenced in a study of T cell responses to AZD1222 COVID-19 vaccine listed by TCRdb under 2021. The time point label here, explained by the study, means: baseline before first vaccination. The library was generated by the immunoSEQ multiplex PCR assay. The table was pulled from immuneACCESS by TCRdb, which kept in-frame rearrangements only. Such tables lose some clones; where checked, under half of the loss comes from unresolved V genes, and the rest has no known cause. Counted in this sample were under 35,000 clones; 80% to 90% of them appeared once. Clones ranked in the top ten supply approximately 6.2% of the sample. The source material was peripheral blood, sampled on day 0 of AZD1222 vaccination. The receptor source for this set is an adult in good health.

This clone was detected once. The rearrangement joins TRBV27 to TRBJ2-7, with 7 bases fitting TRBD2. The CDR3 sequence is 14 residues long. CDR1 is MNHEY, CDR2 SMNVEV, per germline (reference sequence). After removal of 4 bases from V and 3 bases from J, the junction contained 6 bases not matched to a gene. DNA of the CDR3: TGTGCCAGCAGTTATTCGTCGGGGGGCTACGAGCAGTACTTC. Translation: CASSYSSGGYEQYF.

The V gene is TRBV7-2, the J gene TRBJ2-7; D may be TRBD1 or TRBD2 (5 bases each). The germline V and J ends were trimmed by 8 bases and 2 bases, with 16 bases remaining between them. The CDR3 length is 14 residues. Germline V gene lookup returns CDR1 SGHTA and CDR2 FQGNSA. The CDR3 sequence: CASARSGTPYEQYF. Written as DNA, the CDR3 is TGTGCCAGCGCTAGGTCAGGGACGCCCTACGAGCAGTACTTC.

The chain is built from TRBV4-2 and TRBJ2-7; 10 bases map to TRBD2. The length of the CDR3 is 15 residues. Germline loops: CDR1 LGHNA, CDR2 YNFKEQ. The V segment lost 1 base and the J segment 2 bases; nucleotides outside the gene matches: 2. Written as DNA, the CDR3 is TGTGCCAGCAGCCAAGGGCTAGCGGGGGCCTACGAGCAGTACTTC. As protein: CASSQGLAGAYEQYF.

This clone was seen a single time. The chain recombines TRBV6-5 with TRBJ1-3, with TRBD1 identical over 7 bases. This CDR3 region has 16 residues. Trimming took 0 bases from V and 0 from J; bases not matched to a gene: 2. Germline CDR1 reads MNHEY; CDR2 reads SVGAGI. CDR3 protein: CASSYSGQISGNTIYF. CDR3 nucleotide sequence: TGTGCCAGCAGTTACTCGGGACAGATCTCTGGAAACACCATATATTTT.

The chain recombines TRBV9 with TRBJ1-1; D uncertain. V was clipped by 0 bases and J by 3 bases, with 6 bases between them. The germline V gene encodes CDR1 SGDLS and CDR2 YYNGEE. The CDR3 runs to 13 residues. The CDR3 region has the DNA TGTGCCAGCAGCGTAGTGCCGTACACTGAAGCTTTCTTT. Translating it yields CASSVVPYTEAFF. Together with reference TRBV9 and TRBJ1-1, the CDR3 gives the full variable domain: DSGVTQTPKHLITATGQRVTLRCSPRSGDLSVYWYQQSLDQGLQFLIQYYNGEERAKGNILERFSAQQFPDLHSELNLSSLELGDSALYFCASSVVPYTEAFFGQGTRLTVV.

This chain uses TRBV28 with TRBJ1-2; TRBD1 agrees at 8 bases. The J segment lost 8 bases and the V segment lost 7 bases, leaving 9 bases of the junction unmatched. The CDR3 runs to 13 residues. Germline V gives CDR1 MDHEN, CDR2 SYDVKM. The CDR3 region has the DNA TGTGCCAGCACCCGGACAGGGTTAGGGGGCTACACCTTC. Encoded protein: CASTRTGLGGYTF.

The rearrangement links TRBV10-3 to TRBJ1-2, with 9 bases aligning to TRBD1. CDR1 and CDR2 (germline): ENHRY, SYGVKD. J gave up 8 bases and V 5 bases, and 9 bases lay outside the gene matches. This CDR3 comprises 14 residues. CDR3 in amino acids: CAISRDRAVRGYTF. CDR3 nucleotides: TGTGCCATCAGTAGGGACAGGGCTGTCAGGGGCTACACCTTC.

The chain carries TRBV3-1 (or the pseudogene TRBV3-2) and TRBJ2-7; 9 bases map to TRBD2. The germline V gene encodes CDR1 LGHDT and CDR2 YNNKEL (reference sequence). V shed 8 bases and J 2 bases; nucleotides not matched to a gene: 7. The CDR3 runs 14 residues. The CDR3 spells CASGRLAGTYEQYF. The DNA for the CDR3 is TGTGCCAGCGGTAGGCTAGCGGGGACCTACGAGCAGTACTTC.

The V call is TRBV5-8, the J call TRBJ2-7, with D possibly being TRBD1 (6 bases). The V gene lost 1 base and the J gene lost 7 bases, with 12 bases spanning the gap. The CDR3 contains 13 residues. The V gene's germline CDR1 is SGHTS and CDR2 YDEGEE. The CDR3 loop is CASSLTRGWEQYF. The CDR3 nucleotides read TGTGCCAGCAGCTTGACCAGGGGCTGGGAGCAGTACTTC.

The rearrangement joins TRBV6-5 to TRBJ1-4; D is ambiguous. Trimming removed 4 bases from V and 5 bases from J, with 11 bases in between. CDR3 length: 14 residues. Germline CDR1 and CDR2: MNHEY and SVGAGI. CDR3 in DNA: TGTGCCAGCAGTTCTAGGGTCTCAAATGAAAAACTGTTTTTT. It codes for CASSSRVSNEKLFF.

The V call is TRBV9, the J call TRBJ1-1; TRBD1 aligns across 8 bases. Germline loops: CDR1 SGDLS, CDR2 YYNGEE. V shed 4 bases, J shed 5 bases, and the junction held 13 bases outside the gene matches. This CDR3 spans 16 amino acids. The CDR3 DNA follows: TGTGCCAGCAGCCCCCTTTCCGGGACAGGAGATACTGAAGCTTTCTTT. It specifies CASSPLSGTGDTEAFF.

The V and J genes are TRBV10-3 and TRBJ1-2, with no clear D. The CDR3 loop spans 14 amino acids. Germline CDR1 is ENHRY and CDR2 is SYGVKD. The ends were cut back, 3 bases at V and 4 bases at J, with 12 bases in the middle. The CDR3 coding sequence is TGTGCCATCAGTGATGATCGGGGAGGCTATGGCTACACCTTC. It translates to CAISDDRGGYGYTF.

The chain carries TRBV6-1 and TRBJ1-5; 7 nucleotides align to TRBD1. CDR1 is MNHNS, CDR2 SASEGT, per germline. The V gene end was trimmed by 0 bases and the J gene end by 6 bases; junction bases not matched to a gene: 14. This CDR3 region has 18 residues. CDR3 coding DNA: TGTGCCAGCAGTGAAGCGCTTTGGACAGGTGTCGGGGGTCAGCCCCAGCATTTT. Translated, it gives CASSEALWTGVGGQPQHF.

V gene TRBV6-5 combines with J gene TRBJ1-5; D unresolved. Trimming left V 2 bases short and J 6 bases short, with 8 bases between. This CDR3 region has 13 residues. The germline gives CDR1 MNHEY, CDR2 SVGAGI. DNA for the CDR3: TGTGCCAGCAGTTACGATCGGGGTCAGCCCCAGCATTTT. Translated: CASSYDRGQPQHF.

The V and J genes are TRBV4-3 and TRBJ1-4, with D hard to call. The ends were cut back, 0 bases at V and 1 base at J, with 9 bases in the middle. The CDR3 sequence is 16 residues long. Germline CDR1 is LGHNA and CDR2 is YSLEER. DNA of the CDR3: TGCGCCAGCAGCCAAGATCTTCGGGGAACTAATGAAAAACTGTTTTTT. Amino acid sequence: CASSQDLRGTNEKLFF.

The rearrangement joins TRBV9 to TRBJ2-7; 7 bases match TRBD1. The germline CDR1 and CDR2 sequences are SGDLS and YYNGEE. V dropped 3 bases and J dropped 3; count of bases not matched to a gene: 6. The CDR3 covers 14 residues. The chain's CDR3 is CASSGEWDSYEQYF. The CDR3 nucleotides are TGTGCCAGCAGCGGCGAGTGGGACAGCTACGAGCAGTACTTC.

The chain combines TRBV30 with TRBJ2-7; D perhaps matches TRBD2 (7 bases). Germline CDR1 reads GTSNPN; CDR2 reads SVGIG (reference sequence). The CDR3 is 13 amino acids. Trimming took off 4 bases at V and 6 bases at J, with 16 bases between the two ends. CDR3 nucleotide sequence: TGTGCCTGGACCCTCGGGGGGCTGGCCGAGCAGTACTTC. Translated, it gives CAWTLGGLAEQYF.

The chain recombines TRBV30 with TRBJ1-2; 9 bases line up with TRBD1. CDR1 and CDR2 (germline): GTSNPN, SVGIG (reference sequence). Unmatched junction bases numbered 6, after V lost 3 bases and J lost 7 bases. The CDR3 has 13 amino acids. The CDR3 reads CAWSWTGAVGYTF. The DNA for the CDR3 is TGTGCCTGGAGCTGGACAGGGGCCGTTGGCTACACCTTC.

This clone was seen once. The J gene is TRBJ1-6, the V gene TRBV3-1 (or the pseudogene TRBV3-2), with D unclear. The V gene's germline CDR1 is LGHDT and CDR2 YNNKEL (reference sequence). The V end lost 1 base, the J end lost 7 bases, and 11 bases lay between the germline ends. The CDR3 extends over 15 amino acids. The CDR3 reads CASSQVSDGNSPLHF. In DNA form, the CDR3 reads TGTGCCAGCAGCCAAGTTTCGGATGGGAATTCACCCCTCCACTTT.

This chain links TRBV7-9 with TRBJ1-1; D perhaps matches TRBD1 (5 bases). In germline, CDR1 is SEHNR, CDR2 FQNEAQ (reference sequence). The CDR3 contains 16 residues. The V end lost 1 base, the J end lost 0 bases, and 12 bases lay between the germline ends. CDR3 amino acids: CASSLGRQRLNTEAFF. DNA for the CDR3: TGTGCCAGCAGCTTAGGCCGACAGCGATTGAACACTGAAGCTTTCTTT.

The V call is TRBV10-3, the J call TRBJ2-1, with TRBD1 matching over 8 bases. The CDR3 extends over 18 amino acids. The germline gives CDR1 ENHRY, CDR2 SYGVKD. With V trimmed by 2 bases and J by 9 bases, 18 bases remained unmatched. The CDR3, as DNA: TGTGCCATCAGTGAGCCCCCCACGAAGGACAGGGACGCTTGTGAGCAGTTCTTC. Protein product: CAISEPPTKDRDACEQFF.

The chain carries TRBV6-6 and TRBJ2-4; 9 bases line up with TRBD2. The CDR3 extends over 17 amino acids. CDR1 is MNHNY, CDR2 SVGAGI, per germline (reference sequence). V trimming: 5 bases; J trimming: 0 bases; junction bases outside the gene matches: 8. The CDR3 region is CASSPWAGGLAKNIQYF. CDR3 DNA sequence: TGTGCCAGCAGTCCTTGGGCGGGGGGGCTAGCCAAAAACATTCAGTACTTC.

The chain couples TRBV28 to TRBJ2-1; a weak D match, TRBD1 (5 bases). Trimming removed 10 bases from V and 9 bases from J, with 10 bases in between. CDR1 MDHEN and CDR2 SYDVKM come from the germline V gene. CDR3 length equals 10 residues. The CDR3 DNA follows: TGTGCCACAGGTAGGGGTGAGCAGTTCTTC. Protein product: CATGRGEQFF. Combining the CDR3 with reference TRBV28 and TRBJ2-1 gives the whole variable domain DVKVTQSSRYLVKRTGEKVFLECVQDMDHENMFWYRQDPGLGLRLIYFSYDVKMKEKGDIPEGYSVSREKKERFSLILESASTNQTSMYLCATGRGEQFFGPGTRLTVL.

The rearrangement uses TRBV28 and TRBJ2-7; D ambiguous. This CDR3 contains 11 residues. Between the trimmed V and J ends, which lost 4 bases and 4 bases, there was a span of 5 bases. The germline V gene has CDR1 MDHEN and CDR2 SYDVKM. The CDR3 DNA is TGTGCCAGCAGTTCTACTTACGAGCAGTACTTC. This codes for CASSSTYEQYF.

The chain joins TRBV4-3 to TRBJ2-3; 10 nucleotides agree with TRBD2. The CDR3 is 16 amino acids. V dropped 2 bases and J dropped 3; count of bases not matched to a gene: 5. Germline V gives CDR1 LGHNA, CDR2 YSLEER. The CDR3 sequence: CASSQFSGGLTDTQYF. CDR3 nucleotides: TGCGCCAGCAGCCAATTTAGCGGGGGGTTGACAGATACGCAGTATTTT.

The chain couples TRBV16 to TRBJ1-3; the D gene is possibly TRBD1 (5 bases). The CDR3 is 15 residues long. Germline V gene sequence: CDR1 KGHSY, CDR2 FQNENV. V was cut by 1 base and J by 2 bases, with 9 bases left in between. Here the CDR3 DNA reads TGTGCCAGCAGCCAATGGACACTGGCTGGAAACACCATATATTTT. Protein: CASSQWTLAGNTIYF.

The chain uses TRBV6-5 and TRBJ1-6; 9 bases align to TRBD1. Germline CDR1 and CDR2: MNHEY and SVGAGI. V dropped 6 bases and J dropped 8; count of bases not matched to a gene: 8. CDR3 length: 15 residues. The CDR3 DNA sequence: TGTGCCAGCAGGCCCGCGGGACAGGGTTATTCACCCCTCCACTTT. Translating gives CASRPAGQGYSPLHF.

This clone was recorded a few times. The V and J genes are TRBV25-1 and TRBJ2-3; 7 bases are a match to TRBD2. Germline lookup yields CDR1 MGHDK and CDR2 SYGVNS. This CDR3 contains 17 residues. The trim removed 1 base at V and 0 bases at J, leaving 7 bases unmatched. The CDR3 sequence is CASSELMTSRSTDTQYF. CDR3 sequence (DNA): TGTGCCAGCAGTGAATTGATGACTAGCAGGAGCACAGATACGCAGTATTTT.

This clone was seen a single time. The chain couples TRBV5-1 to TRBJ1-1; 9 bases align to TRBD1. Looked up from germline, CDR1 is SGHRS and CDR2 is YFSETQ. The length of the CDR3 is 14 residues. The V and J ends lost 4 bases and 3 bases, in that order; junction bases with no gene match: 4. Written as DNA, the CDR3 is TGCGCCAGCAGCCCCCGGGACAGGGACACTGAAGCTTTCTTT. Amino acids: CASSPRDRDTEAFF.

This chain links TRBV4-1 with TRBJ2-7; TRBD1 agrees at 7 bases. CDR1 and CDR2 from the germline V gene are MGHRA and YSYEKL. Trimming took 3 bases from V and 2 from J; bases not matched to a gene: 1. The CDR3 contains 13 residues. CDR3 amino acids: CASSHGQAYEQYF. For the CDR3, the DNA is TGCGCCAGCAGCCACGGACAGGCCTACGAGCAGTACTTC.

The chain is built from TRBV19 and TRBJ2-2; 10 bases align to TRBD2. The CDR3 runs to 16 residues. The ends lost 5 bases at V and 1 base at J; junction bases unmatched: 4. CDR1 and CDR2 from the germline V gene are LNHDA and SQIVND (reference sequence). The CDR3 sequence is CASSVLAGVNTGELFF. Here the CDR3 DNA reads TGTGCCAGTAGTGTGCTAGCGGGGGTGAACACCGGGGAGCTGTTTTTT.

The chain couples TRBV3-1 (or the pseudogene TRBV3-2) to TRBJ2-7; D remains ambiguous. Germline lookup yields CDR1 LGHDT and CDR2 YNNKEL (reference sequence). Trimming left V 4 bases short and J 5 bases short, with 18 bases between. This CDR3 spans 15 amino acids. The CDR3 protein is CASSLFIDGMDEQYF. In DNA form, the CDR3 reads TGTGCCAGCAGCCTCTTCATTGACGGTATGGACGAGCAGTACTTC.